This TCR beta chain was profiled in a study of T cells in women clearing cervical HPV infection. Across the study: HLA type could not be excluded as a confounder.

This table comes from immunoSEQ multiplex PCR, and its TCRdb copy is limited to in-frame clones, with some not included. Here the sample table reports some 41,000 clones. Germline values: CDR1 SGHRS, CDR2 YFSETQ. The CDR3 totals 15 residues. The germline V and J ends were trimmed by 5 bases and 1 base, with 14 bases remaining between them. About this clone: The DNA ends 3 residues before the CDR3 does, and the rest of the CDR3 is filled in from the germline J gene.

Source material: blood buffy coat. The TCR sequence derives from a woman between 18 and 70 years old with a cervical HPV16 infection that either progressed to CIN3+ or cleared (not recorded which). The genes are TRBV5-1 and TRBJ2-3, with D perhaps matching TRBD2 (5 bases). CDR3 bases read: TGCGCCAGCAGTCCCGCGGCGGGCCGCACAGATACG. Its protein is CASSPAAGRTDT. The full CDR3 is CASSPAAGRTDTQYF.